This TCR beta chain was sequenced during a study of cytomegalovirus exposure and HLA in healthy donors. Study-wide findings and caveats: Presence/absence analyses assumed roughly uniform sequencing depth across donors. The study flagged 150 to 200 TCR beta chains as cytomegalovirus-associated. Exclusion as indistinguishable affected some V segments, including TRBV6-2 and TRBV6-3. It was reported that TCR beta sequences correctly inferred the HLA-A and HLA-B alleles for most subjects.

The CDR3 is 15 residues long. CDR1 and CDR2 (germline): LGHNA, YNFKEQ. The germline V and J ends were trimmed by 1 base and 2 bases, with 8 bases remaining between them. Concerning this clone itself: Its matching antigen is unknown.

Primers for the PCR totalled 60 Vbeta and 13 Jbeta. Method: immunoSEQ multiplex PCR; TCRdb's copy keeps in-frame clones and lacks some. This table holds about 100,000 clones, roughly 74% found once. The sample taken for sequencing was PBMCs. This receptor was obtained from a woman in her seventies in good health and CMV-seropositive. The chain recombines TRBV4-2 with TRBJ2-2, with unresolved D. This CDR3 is CASSQAQSNTGELFF. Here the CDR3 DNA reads TGTGCCAGCAGCCAAGCACAGTCTAACACCGGGGAGCTGTTTTTT.